The 19 T cell receptor beta chains below all came from one sample that was sequenced in a study of shared clonotypes between healthy human individuals. Assay used: immunoSEQ multiplex PCR; TCRdb lists only in-frame clones, some missing. The top ten clones hold approximately 1.5% of a sample with some 1 million clones, under 80% of them seen once. Sequenced material: memory CD4+ T cells sorted from blood. Subset denoted: CD45RA-negative fraction. The receptor set was obtained from a man aged 18 to 35 in good health.

This rearrangement joins TRBV5-1 to TRBJ2-5; 9 bases agree with TRBD1. The CDR3 covers 14 residues. Germline loops: CDR1 SGHRS, CDR2 YFSETQ. The junction had 10 bases not matched to a gene; V was cut back by 9 bases and J by 4 bases. The CDR3 loop reads CATQKTGGVETQYF. CDR3 coding DNA: TGCGCCACCCAAAAGACAGGGGGTGTAGAGACCCAGTACTTC.

The genes are TRBV5-5 and TRBJ2-5; D is perhaps TRBD2 (5 bases). Germline lookup yields CDR1 SGHKS and CDR2 YYEKEE (reference sequence). CDR3 length: 17 amino acids. V was cut by 0 bases and J by 2 bases, with 17 bases left in between. DNA of the CDR3: TGTGCCAGCAGCTTGGTCGCTAGCCCTCAAGCACAAGAGACCCAGTACTTC. This codes for CASSLVASPQAQETQYF. The whole variable domain, filled in from reference TRBV5-5 and TRBJ2-5, reads DAGVTQSPTHLIKTRGQQVTLRCSPISGHKSVSWYQQVLGQGPQFIFQYYEKEERGRGNFPDRFSARQFPNYSSELNVNALLLGDSALYLCASSLVASPQAQETQYFGPGTRLLVL.

V gene TRBV5-1 combines with J gene TRBJ1-4; possible D gene TRBD1, 6 bases. V dropped 4 bases and J dropped 0 bases, with 13 bases sitting between them. CDR1 SGHRS and CDR2 YFSETQ come from the germline V gene. The CDR3 runs 16 residues. The CDR3 bases are TGCGCCAGCAGCCCCGAGGGGGGAGCAACTAATGAAAAACTGTTTTTT. It encodes CASSPEGGATNEKLFF.

The sample holds one count of this clone. The chain combines TRBV4-3 with TRBJ2-7, with unresolved D. The V and J ends lost 1 base and 5 bases respectively, with 15 bases between them. The CDR3 extends over 15 amino acids. Germline-derived CDR1 and CDR2 are LGHNA and YSLEER. The CDR3 nucleotides are TGCGCCAGCAGCCAAGGCCCTCTTGGGAAGGACGAGCAGTACTTC. Translation: CASSQGPLGKDEQYF.

The V and J genes are TRBV27 and TRBJ1-5; 9 nucleotides line up with TRBD1. This CDR3 spans 15 amino acids. With 5 bases clipped from V and 3 bases from J, the junction kept 5 bases outside the gene matches. In germline, CDR1 is MNHEY, CDR2 SMNVEV (reference sequence). The CDR3 nucleotides are TGTGCCAGCAGTGGGGGGACAGGGAACAATCAGCCCCAGCATTTT. Translation gives CASSGGTGNNQPQHF.

This clone was counted a single time. The chain is built from TRBV29-1 and TRBJ2-1, with 10 bases that match TRBD2. The V gene's germline CDR1 is SQVTM and CDR2 ANQGSEA. The CDR3 sequence is 15 residues long. After removal of 4 bases from V and 1 base from J, the junction contained 4 bases not matched to a gene. This CDR3 reads CSVGTSGKSYNEQFF. Here the CDR3 DNA reads TGCAGCGTTGGGACTAGCGGAAAATCCTACAATGAGCAGTTCTTC.

The V gene is TRBV7-6, the J gene TRBJ2-2; D gene uncertain. This CDR3 is built from 14 residues. V lost 2 bases and J lost 4, with 8 bases in between. Germline CDR1 SGHVS, CDR2 FNYEAQ. The CDR3 spells CASSLKSGTGELFF. CDR3 DNA: TGTGCCAGCAGCTTAAAGAGTGGCACCGGGGAGCTGTTTTTT.

Only one count was recorded for this clone. The V and J genes are TRBV9 and TRBJ2-7, with 7 positions matching TRBD2. The trim removed 0 bases at V and 2 bases at J, leaving 8 bases unmatched. This CDR3 has 16 residues. Germline V gene sequence: CDR1 SGDLS, CDR2 YYNGEE. The CDR3 here is CASSVGSGAPTYEQYF. For the CDR3, the DNA is TGTGCCAGCAGCGTAGGGAGCGGGGCCCCAACCTACGAGCAGTACTTC.

This clone was observed once. The chain links TRBV30 to TRBJ1-4; possibly TRBD1 for D (6 bases). Per the germline V gene, CDR1 is GTSNPN and CDR2 is SVGIG (reference sequence). CDR3 length: 15 residues. V lost 5 bases to trimming and J lost 3 bases, with 16 bases between them. The CDR3 nucleotides read TGTGCCTGGGCGGCGGGGGGCCGAGCTAATGAAAAACTGTTTTTT. Amino acid sequence: CAWAAGGRANEKLFF.

Worth noting for this clone: This specimen includes other DNA sequences encoding the same CDR3. J is TRBJ2-7 and V is TRBV5-1; D unclear. The CDR3 has 14 residues. The germline V gene encodes CDR1 SGHRS and CDR2 YFSETQ. Trimming removed 0 bases from V and 1 base from J, with 8 bases in between. As DNA, the CDR3 is TGCGCCAGCAGCTTGGGACGGCCTTCCTACGAGCAGTACTTC. It is translated as CASSLGRPSYEQYF.

This clone was seen only once. This chain joins TRBV11-3 and TRBJ2-2; D not resolved. Germline-derived CDR1 and CDR2 are SGHNT and YENEEA. Trimming cost V 7 bases and J 5 bases, with 5 bases left between them. The CDR3 has 11 amino acids. As DNA, the CDR3 is TGTGCCAGCACCAGGACCGGGGAGCTGTTTTTT. It specifies CASTRTGELFF.

The chain has TRBV29-1 and TRBJ2-7, with 11 bases lining up with TRBD1. V was clipped by 7 bases and J by 2 bases; unmatched bases: 4. Looked up from germline, CDR1 is SQVTM and CDR2 is ANQGSEA. The CDR3 has 13 residues. CDR3 sequence: CSAGQGATYEQYF. For the CDR3, the DNA is TGCAGCGCCGGACAGGGGGCTACCTACGAGCAGTACTTC.

This clone was detected only a few times. This chain links TRBV6-6 with TRBJ1-3; D ambiguous. The CDR3 spans 16 residues. Germline V lookup: CDR1 MNHNY, CDR2 SVGAGI (reference sequence). The V end lost 0 bases, the J end lost 4 bases, and 13 bases lay between the germline ends. CDR3: CASSYSEGWAGNTIYF. DNA of the CDR3: TGTGCCAGCAGTTACTCGGAAGGGTGGGCAGGAAACACCATATATTTT.

This clone appeared a few times. As DNA, the CDR3 is TGTGCCAGCAGCTCGGGACTAGCGGGGACAGATACGCAGTATTTT. Translating gives CASSSGLAGTDTQYF. V gene TRBV7-2 combines with J gene TRBJ2-3; 13 nucleotides agree with TRBD2. Germline CDR1 SGHTA, CDR2 FQGNSA. CDR3 size: 15 residues. J was trimmed by 3 bases and V by 4 bases; bases with no gene match: 1.

This chain connects TRBV28 to TRBJ1-2, with no clear D. In germline, CDR1 is MDHEN, CDR2 SYDVKM. V lost 6 bases and J lost 7, with 12 bases in between. This CDR3 is built from 12 residues. The chain's CDR3 is CASRIVEGGYTF. The DNA for the CDR3 is TGTGCCAGCAGGATCGTGGAGGGTGGCTACACCTTC.

Regarding this clone: A much larger clone lies a single base off, so this may be a read error. J is TRBJ2-2 and V is TRBV5-1; tentatively, D is TRBD1 (5 bases). CDR1 SGHRS and CDR2 YFSETQ come from the germline V gene. The CDR3 is 15 residues long. V lost 1 base, J lost 6 bases, and 13 bases lay in between. The CDR3 DNA reads TGCGCCAGCAGCTTGAACGGAAAGGGGTCCGGGGAGCTGTTTTTT. Translation: CASSLNGKGSGELFF.

On this clone: The junction departs from the called germline gene at one end, perhaps through a read error. The chain recombines TRBV6-1 with TRBJ1-2; no clear D gene. The CDR3 is 11 residues long. Germline lookup yields CDR1 MNHNS and CDR2 SASEGT. The CDR3: CASSEGFRHYF. The CDR3 nucleotides read TGTGCCAGCAGTGAAGGTTTCCGCCATTACTTC.

The rearrangement links TRBV11-2 to TRBJ2-1, with D uncertain. Trimming left V 0 bases short and J 9 bases short, with 6 bases between. Germline lookup yields CDR1 SGHAT and CDR2 FQNNGV. The CDR3 covers 12 residues. The CDR3 sequence: CASSLDFGEQFF. Here the CDR3 DNA reads TGTGCCAGCAGCTTAGATTTTGGTGAGCAGTTCTTC.

This chain uses TRBV6-1 with TRBJ2-3; TRBD1 matches at 11 bases. J gave up 3 bases and V 4 bases, and 3 bases lay outside the gene matches. This CDR3 is built from 15 residues. Germline CDR1 MNHNS, CDR2 SASEGT. CDR3 sequence (DNA): TGTGCCAGCAGTGGTGGGACAGGGGGAACAGATACGCAGTATTTT. Its translation is CASSGGTGGTDTQYF.